This TCR beta chain was sequenced in a study of T cells in Graves' hyperthyroidism and ophthalmopathy. Notes on the study in general: Separating ophthalmopathy from stable hyperthyroidism was achieved by a 13 V-J model.

The table lists this clonotype with many counts. Its matching antigen is unknown. Amplified TCR beta CDR3 regions derived from RNA transcripts. The HTBI primer set drove a first-round RT-PCR of the TCR CDR3. TCRdb processed the multiplex PCR reads anew with MiXCR; each CDR3 protein has one entry. The sample lists 400,000 to 500,000 distinct CDR3 sequences, roughly 14% seen once, with about 13% in the top ten. Germline V CDR1 and CDR2: SGHAT, FQNNGV. The CDR3 has 17 residues. Trimming cost V 5 bases and J 8 bases, with 24 bases left between them. The rearrangement links TRBV11-2 to TRBJ1-4; D unresolved. Sequenced: blood. The sequence was obtained from a young man with Graves' ophthalmopathy. The chain's CDR3 is CASSPLVRDIIGEKLFF. The DNA for the CDR3 is TGTGCCAGCAGCCCTCTTGTTCGCGATATTATCGGGGAAAAACTGTTTTTT.